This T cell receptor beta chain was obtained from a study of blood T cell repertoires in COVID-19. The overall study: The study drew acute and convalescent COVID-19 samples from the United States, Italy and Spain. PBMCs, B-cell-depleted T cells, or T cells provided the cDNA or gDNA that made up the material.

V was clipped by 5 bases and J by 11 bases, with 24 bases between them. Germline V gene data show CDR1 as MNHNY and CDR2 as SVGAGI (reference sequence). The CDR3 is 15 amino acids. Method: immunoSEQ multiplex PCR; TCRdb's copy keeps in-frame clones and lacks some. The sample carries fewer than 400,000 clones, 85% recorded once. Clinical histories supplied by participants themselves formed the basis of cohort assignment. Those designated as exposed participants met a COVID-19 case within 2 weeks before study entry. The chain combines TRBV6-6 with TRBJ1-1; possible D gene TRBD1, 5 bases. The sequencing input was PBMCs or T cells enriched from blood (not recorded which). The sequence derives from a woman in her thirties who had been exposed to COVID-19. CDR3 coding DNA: TGTGCCAGCAGTCAAAACCGCGCGCTCAGGGTGTCGGCTTTCTTT. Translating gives CASSQNRALRVSAFF.